Listed here is a single TCR beta chain. This clonotype was counted between two and nine times. It lacks a known antigen. No qualities accompany the bases; no much larger clone lies one base away. The junction shows trimming of 2 bases on V and 3 bases on J, plus 17 bases between the germline ends. From the cysteine through the phenylalanine, the CDR3 covers 17 amino acids. The kept DNA is CDR3 alone, 51 bases in frame from the first base. The library came from PCR. The sequencer was an Illumina HiSeq 2500. To reduce PCR and sequencing biases, unique molecular identifiers were incorporated into the TCR beta cDNA libraries. Every 1 to 10 million input T cells yielded 500,000 or so cDNA molecules, meaning each molecule approximated one T cell. The patient libraries were prepared and sequenced using the same protocol as the earlier healthy control dataset. Samples belonging to the same batch were prepared together, multiplexed and sequenced on a shared HiSeq lane. The study's processing was this. Raw barcoded reads were processed with MIGEC, and single-read molecular identifier groups were discarded before consensus assembly and CDR3 extraction. VDJtools was used for post-analysis of the clonotype tables, and diversity was normalized by down-sampling every dataset to the size of the smallest sample. In repertoire overlap clustering, CDR3 amino acid sequences, but not nucleotide sequences, were matched to correct batch-related cross-sample contamination. Using fastp at Q25 and MiXCR, TCRdb reprocessed the public reads and kept productive beta chains. Records with the same CDR3 protein are collapsed into one entry carrying the most frequent genes and DNA. The V and J calls and clone size come from TCRdb's table, not from the authors' own analysis. The sample table records 350,000 to 500,000 distinct CDR3 sequences; 30% to 40% of these occur just once. The ten top clones hold 7.6% of the sample.

This sample was taken from a study of post-analysis software for immune sequencing data (dated by TCRdb to between 2014 and 2017). Describing the broader study: Recorded disease courses included relapsing-remitting, secondary progressive and progressive-relapsing multiple sclerosis, with some patients lacking subtype annotation. Patient repertoires were compared against about a dozen previously published healthy control repertoires from donors aged 6 to 25 years. A subset of samples was prepared in parallel using single-end sample barcoding, then pooled and co-amplified after Illumina adapter ligation.

What the research found in general, with its limitations: Multiple sclerosis patients had significantly lower normalized Chao1 diversity than controls, a result that suggests substantial peripheral T-cell clonal expansion. The multiple sclerosis patient group was slightly younger than the control group. Direct clustering with F measure revealed strong co-clustering of samples prepared in the same batch, which led to a batch-effect correction. Several TRBV segments, including TRBV5-6, TRBV5-1 and TRBV20-1, were significantly more frequent in patients than controls.

TCR beta repertoires were profiled from peripheral blood of about a dozen young patients with multiple sclerosis to demonstrate the VDJtools post-analysis software. The patients with multiple sclerosis were children and adolescents between about 6 and 17 years of age. The TCR comes from a girl aged 2 to 10 with multiple sclerosis. In this chain, TRBV12-3 or TRBV12-4 is recombined with TRBJ2-1, with a weak D call of TRBD1 (6 bases match). The sample taken for sequencing was blood. The CDR3 region: CASSLTWERGYYNEQFF. In nucleotide form, the sequence is TGTGCCAGCAGTTTAACGTGGGAGAGGGGGTACTACAATGAGCAGTTCTTC.